This T cell receptor beta chain was observed in a study of T cells in Graves' hyperthyroidism and ophthalmopathy. Used for diagnoses were clinical symptoms, serum thyroxine and TRAb, thyroid ultrasound and orbital computed tomography. Researchers amplified the TCR beta CDR3 regions from RNA transcripts. First-round RT-PCR with HTBI primers amplified the TCR CDR3 region. TCRdb analysed the multiplex PCR reads with MiXCR anew, one entry per CDR3 protein. The sample has roughly 300,000 distinct CDR3 sequences, roughly a fifth seen once. The CDR3 length is 13 residues. V lost 4 bases and J lost 5, with 11 bases in between. In germline, CDR1 is SGHTA, CDR2 FQGNSA.

Sample: blood. V and J are TRBV7-2 and TRBJ2-5; a weak D match, TRBD1 (5 bases). The TCR originated in a woman between 45 and 60 years old with Graves' hyperthyroidism. The CDR3 DNA sequence: TGTGCCAGCAGCTCCACTGGGGCCGAGACCCAGTACTTC. Amino acid sequence: CASSSTGAETQYF.